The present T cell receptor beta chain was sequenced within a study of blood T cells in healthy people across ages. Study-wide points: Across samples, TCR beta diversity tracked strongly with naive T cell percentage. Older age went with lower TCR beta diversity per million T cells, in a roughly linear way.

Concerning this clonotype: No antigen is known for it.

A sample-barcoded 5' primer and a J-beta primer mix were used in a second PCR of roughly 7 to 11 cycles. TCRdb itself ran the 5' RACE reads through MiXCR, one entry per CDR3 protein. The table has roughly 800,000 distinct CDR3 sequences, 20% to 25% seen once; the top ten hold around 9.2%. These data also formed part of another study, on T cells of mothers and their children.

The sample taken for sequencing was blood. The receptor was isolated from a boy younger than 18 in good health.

DNA for the CDR3: TGCGCCAGCAGCCGGGGGGAAGGGATCGCTAACTATGGCTACACCTTC. The encoded protein is CASSRGEGIANYGYTF. The V gene is TRBV4-1, the J gene TRBJ1-2; D may be TRBD1 (5 bases). This CDR3 has 16 amino acids. With 4 bases removed from V and 0 bases from J, the gap between germline ends came to 15 bases. Germline V CDR1 and CDR2: MGHRA, YSYEKL.